The rows below give T cell receptor beta chains drawn from one sample of a study of shared clonotypes between healthy human individuals. The method was immunoSEQ multiplex PCR; TCRdb's version includes in-frame clones alone and lacks a portion of them. The sample consists of approximately 500,000 clones, around four fifths of them appearing once. The sequencing sample was made of PBMCs. These receptors came from a middle-aged woman in good health. Some clones in this sample may be carry-over from other donors' samples. CDR3s include the opening cysteine and the closing phenylalanine or tryptophan. A D gene is named only where the DNA matches it firmly. Size is omitted from some rows. Given values are once, few, many or a class for expanded clones.

d_call clone_size j_call v_call cdr3_length cdr3_aa cdr3_nt
. . TRBJ2-1 TRBV29-1 11 CSVEQGGEQFF TGCAGCGTTGAGCAGGGCGGTGAGCAGTTCTTC
TRBD1 . TRBJ2-1 TRBV5-1 15 CASSLGGQMYNEQFF TGCGCCAGCAGCTTGGGGGGACAGATGTACAATGAGCAGTTCTTC
. . TRBJ1-4 TRBV15 17 CATSRGPLHRRGEKLFF TGTGCCACCAGCAGAGGACCACTCCACCGACGCGGTGAAAAACTGTTTTTT
. . TRBJ2-7 TRBV11-1 14 CASSLRFGGHEQYF TGTGCCAGCAGCCTGAGGTTCGGGGGCCACGAGCAGTACTTC
. . TRBJ2-1 TRBV27 16 CASSLLYRTGRDEQFF TGTGCCAGCAGCTTATTGTACCGGACAGGGAGGGATGAGCAGTTCTTC
. . TRBJ2-5 TRBV6-5 15 CASTTGSALRETQYF TGTGCCAGCACCACGGGTTCGGCGCTTCGTGAGACCCAGTACTTC
. . TRBJ2-1 TRBV7-8 16 CASSLVGGYSYNEQFF TGTGCCAGCAGCTTAGTCGGGGGTTACTCCTACAATGAGCAGTTCTTC
TRBD2 . TRBJ2-1 TRBV9 15 CASSASGSSYNEQFF TGTGCCAGCAGCGCTAGCGGAAGCTCCTACAATGAGCAGTTCTTC
. once TRBJ1-3 TRBV27 15 CASSSEPATGNTIYF TGTGCCAGCAGTTCGGAACCGGCGACTGGAAACACCATATATTTT
. . TRBJ2-4 TRBV6-1 14 CASSEWGAGNIQYF TGTGCCAGCAGTGAATGGGGGGCTGGGAACATTCAGTACTTC
. . TRBJ1-1 TRBV28 14 CASRAGTGNTEAFF TGTGCCAGCAGGGCCGGGACTGGGAACACTGAAGCTTTCTTT
. . TRBJ2-2 TRBV7-6 15 CASTSSGGNTGELFF TGTGCCAGCACCAGTAGCGGAGGAAACACCGGGGAGCTGTTTTTT
. . TRBJ2-7 TRBV28 13 CASSARAHYEQYF TGTGCCAGCAGTGCCAGAGCGCATTACGAGCAGTACTTC
TRBD1 . TRBJ2-1 TRBV27 15 CASSGTGGPYNEQFF TGTGCCAGCAGTGGGACAGGGGGGCCCTACAATGAGCAGTTCTTC
. once TRBJ2-1 TRBV5-1 13 CASSPRAVREQFF TGCGCCAGCAGCCCACGGGCTGTCAGGGAGCAGTTCTTC
TRBD2 once TRBJ2-7 TRBV30 19 CAWNNLVNSGREKAYEQYF TGTGCCTGGAATAACTTGGTGAATAGCGGGAGGGAAAAAGCTTACGAGCAGTACTTC
. . TRBJ2-7 TRBV19 13 CASSFRGEYEQYF TGTGCCAGTAGTTTCCGCGGCGAGTACGAGCAGTACTTC
. . TRBJ2-7 TRBV7-9 13 CASSRRGLDEQYF TGTGCCAGCAGCCGGAGGGGCCTCGACGAGCAGTACTTC
TRBD2 few TRBJ2-5 TRBV5-1 15 CASSSTSGSGETQYF TGCGCCAGCAGCTCCACTAGCGGGAGCGGAGAGACCCAGTACTTC
. . TRBJ2-1 TRBV5-6 14 CASSLYSYHNEQFF TGTGCCAGCAGCTTGTACAGCTACCACAATGAGCAGTTCTTC
. . TRBJ2-6 TRBV21-1 18 CASSHTRRPHSGANVLTF TGTGCCAGCAGCCATACAAGACGCCCCCACTCTGGGGCCAACGTCCTGACTTTC
. . TRBJ2-7 TRBV7-2 15 CASGLSAISRFEQYF TGTGCCAGCGGCCTTAGCGCCATCTCCCGGTTTGAGCAGTACTTC
TRBD2 . TRBJ2-7 TRBV18 14 CASSRAGGAREQYF TGTGCCAGCTCCCGAGCGGGAGGGGCTCGGGAGCAGTACTTC
TRBD1 once TRBJ2-7 TRBV7-3 16 CASSLPPGGESYEQYF TGTGCCAGCAGCTTACCCCCAGGGGGAGAATCCTACGAGCAGTACTTC
TRBD1 . TRBJ1-2 TRBV4-1 15 CASSQAGQGNYGYTF TGCGCCAGCAGCCAAGCTGGACAGGGGAACTATGGCTACACCTTC
. once TRBJ1-3 TRBV5-5 15 CASSLGHGTGNTIYF TGTGCCAGCAGCTTGGGCCATGGGACTGGAAACACCATATATTTT
TRBD2 . TRBJ2-1 TRBV7-9 15 CASSYGLAGQGRQFF TGTGCCAGCAGCTACGGACTAGCGGGTCAGGGACGGCAGTTCTTC
. . TRBJ2-3 TRBV4-2 15 CASSQDEGGTDTQYF TGTGCCAGCAGCCAAGACGAGGGGGGGACAGATACGCAGTATTTT
TRBD2 . TRBJ2-7 TRBV27 17 CASSSKHFTSAHYEQYF TGTGCCAGCAGTTCGAAACATTTTACTAGCGCGCACTACGAGCAGTACTTC
. . TRBJ2-1 TRBV27 12 CASSLTATEQFF TGTGCCAGCAGTTTGACCGCCACTGAGCAGTTCTTC
. . TRBJ2-7 TRBV7-9 14 CASSFESRGYEQYF TGTGCCAGCAGCTTTGAATCCAGGGGTTACGAGCAGTACTTC
. . TRBJ2-3 TRBV7-9 16 CASSSTGTMSTDTQYF TGTGCCAGCAGCTCTACCGGGACAATGAGCACAGATACGCAGTATTTT
. . TRBJ2-7 TRBV6-1 15 CASRGRGELPYEQYF TGTGCCAGCAGGGGAAGAGGGGAGCTCCCCTACGAGCAGTACTTC
. . TRBJ1-4 TRBV28 14 CASSVQEWGEKLFF TGTGCCAGCAGTGTACAGGAGTGGGGTGAAAAACTGTTTTTT
. . TRBJ2-3 TRBV19 13 CASSEGYTDTQYF TGTGCCAGTAGTGAAGGATACACAGATACGCAGTATTTT
. . TRBJ2-7 TRBV11-2 14 CASSPGARIYEQYF TGTGCCAGCAGCCCGGGGGCCAGGATCTACGAGCAGTACTTC
TRBD2 . TRBJ2-3 TRBV19 15 CASSTGLADTDTQYF TGTGCCAGTAGTACCGGACTAGCGGACACAGATACGCAGTATTTT
. . TRBJ1-2 TRBV7-3 15 CASSLSGTDNYGYTF TGTGCCAGCAGCTTAAGTGGCACCGATAACTATGGCTACACCTTC
. . TRBJ1-5 TRBV7-2 15 CASSLAGRSNQPQHF TGTGCCAGCAGCCTGGCGGGGCGATCCAATCAGCCCCAGCATTTT
TRBD2 . TRBJ2-1 TRBV19 15 CASRRLAQRGNEQFF TGTGCCAGTAGGAGACTAGCTCAACGGGGTAATGAGCAGTTCTTC
TRBD2 . TRBJ2-1 TRBV7-9 15 CASSPLAGGFNEQFF TGTGCCAGCAGCCCTCTAGCGGGAGGGTTCAATGAGCAGTTCTTC
. . TRBJ1-5 TRBV19 13 CASTIRSNQPQHF TGTGCCAGTACCATACGGAGCAATCAGCCCCAGCATTTT
. . TRBJ2-2 TRBV10-3 14 CAISNLANTGELFF TGTGCCATCAGTAACCTCGCGAACACCGGGGAGCTGTTTTTT
. . TRBJ2-1 TRBV29-1 12 CSTTRLGNEQFF TGCAGCACCACGAGACTCGGCAATGAGCAGTTCTTC
TRBD2 . TRBJ2-5 TRBV18 13 CASSGGSQETQYF TGTGCCAGCTCAGGCGGGAGCCAAGAGACCCAGTACTTC
TRBD2 . TRBJ2-5 TRBV5-1 15 CASSLAGGVQETQYF TGCGCCAGCAGCTTGGCCGGGGGGGTTCAAGAGACCCAGTACTTC
. . TRBJ1-5 TRBV7-2 14 CASSLGFGNQPQHF TGTGCCAGCAGCTTAGGGTTCGGCAATCAGCCCCAGCATTTT
. few TRBJ2-2 TRBV30 14 CAWRRLFNTGELFF TGTGCCTGGAGGAGGCTTTTTAACACCGGGGAGCTGTTTTTT
. . TRBJ1-2 TRBV5-1 12 CASRTAEAGYTF TGCGCCAGCAGGACAGCGGAAGCGGGCTACACCTTC
. . TRBJ2-3 TRBV7-2 12 CASSLTPGAKYF TGTGCCAGCAGCTTAACGCCAGGGGCCAAGTATTTT
. . TRBJ1-3 TRBV18 13 CASSPQAQPTIYF TGTGCCAGCTCACCACAGGCCCAACCCACCATATATTTT
. . TRBJ2-1 TRBV13 12 CASSFGDNEQFF TGTGCCAGCAGCTTTGGGGACAATGAGCAGTTCTTC
TRBD2 . TRBJ2-1 TRBV5-1 15 CASSPLAGANNEQFF TGCGCCAGCAGCCCTCTAGCGGGAGCGAACAATGAGCAGTTCTTC
. . TRBJ1-3 TRBV7-2 13 CASSFFDGNTIYF TGTGCCAGCAGCTTTTTTGATGGAAACACCATATATTTT
TRBD2 once TRBJ2-5 TRBV5-1 18 CASSGGTSGRPWAETQYF TGCGCCAGCAGCGGCGGGACTAGCGGGAGGCCTTGGGCCGAGACCCAGTACTTC